The source of this TCR beta chain is a study of blood T cell repertoires in COVID-19. The overall study: COVID-19 samples collected from the United States, Italy and Spain covered acute and convalescent phases. PBMCs, B-cell-depleted T cells, or T cells provided the cDNA or gDNA that made up the material.

This clone has a single count. Authors' processing steps: Amplifying reference gene primers gave estimates of nucleated cell counts. TCRdb's copy holds only in-frame clones and misses some; the assay was immunoSEQ multiplex PCR. V and J calls and clone size are those listed in that table; D and trimming were worked out from the DNA. Of under 35,000 clones listed, approximately 89% are singletons. This CDR3 has 15 residues. V lost 5 bases and J 3 bases, leaving 17 bases between the germline ends. Germline CDR1 is SGHAT and CDR2 is FQNNGV. The receptor's source is a human donor in a cohort sampled during active COVID-19. J is TRBJ2-7 and V is TRBV11-2; D is possibly TRBD2 (7 bases). Material: peripheral blood. The CDR3 DNA reads as TGTGCCAGCAGCCGTGAGGGGGGGCGGAACTACGAGCAGTACTTC. The encoded protein is CASSREGGRNYEQYF.